This TCR beta chain was recovered during a study of blood T cells in healthy people across ages. The CDR3 is 15 amino acids. CDR1 and CDR2 (germline): MNHEY, SVGAGI. Through a sample-barcoded 5' primer and a J-beta primer mix, a second PCR was run for 7 to 11 cycles. TCRdb passed the 5' RACE reads through MiXCR, listing each CDR3 protein once. The data show about 570,000 distinct CDR3 sequences, approximately 26% seen once. This clonotype was observed a few times. These data are also associated with another study on T cells of mothers and their children. That work adds: A few healthy Caucasian mothers, along with their six children, served as the donors.

The chain links TRBV6-5 to TRBJ2-5; 8 nucleotides agree with TRBD2. The end of the DNA is better explained by TRBJ2-7, so the J call may be wrong. Material for sequencing was blood. The receptor was derived from a boy younger than 10 in good health. The CDR3 loop reads CASSYSTRGAGEQYF. CDR3 DNA: TGTGCCAGCAGTTACTCGACGCGGGGGGCAGGCGAGCAGTACTTC.